These 9 T cell receptor beta chains share one sample of origin, sequenced in a study of blood T cell repertoires in COVID-19 (dated by TCRdb to 2019 to 2021). Library preparation used the immunoSEQ multiplex PCR assay. TCRdb's version of the immuneACCESS table is confined to in-frame rearrangements and falls short of the full clone set. An unresolved V gene accounts for under half of the shortfall where checked; the remainder is of unknown origin. In all, the sample holds approximately 200,000 clones, and about 86% of those were seen once. The ten largest clones represent 3% of the sample. Material: peripheral blood. These receptors came from a woman younger than 45 who had recovered from COVID-19.

The chain recombines TRBV7-3 with TRBJ2-1; 10 nucleotides match TRBD1. There are 16 residues in the CDR3. In germline, CDR1 is SGHTA, CDR2 FQGTGA. With 3 bases clipped from V and 3 bases from J, the junction kept 5 bases outside the gene matches. CDR3 region: CASSLATGGNYNEQFF. Here the CDR3 DNA reads TGTGCCAGCAGCTTGGCGACAGGGGGCAACTACAATGAGCAGTTCTTC.

The V and J genes are TRBV29-1 and TRBJ1-5, with D perhaps matching TRBD1 (6 bases). CDR1 and CDR2 (germline): SQVTM, ANQGSEA. CDR3 size: 12 residues. V was trimmed by 7 bases and J by 7 bases, leaving 14 bases between them. The CDR3 DNA follows: TGCAGCGCGGGGGGGGCCGGACAGCCCCAGCATTTT. This encodes CSAGGAGQPQHF. Using reference TRBV29-1 and TRBJ1-5 for the parts outside the CDR3, the full variable domain is SAVISQKPSRDICQRGTSLTIQCQVDSQVTMMFWYRQQPGQSLTLIATANQGSEATYESGFVIDKFPISRPNLTFSTLTVSNMSPEDSSIYLCSAGGAGQPQHFGDGTRLSIL.

The chain is built from TRBV27 and TRBJ2-1; 9 bases agree with TRBD2. V trimming: 5 bases; J trimming: 15 bases; junction bases outside the gene matches: 8. This CDR3 has 12 residues. Germline CDR1 MNHEY, CDR2 SMNVEV (reference sequence). The CDR3 coding sequence is TGTGCCAGCAGTCCCCACGGGACTAGCATGTTCTTC. It yields the protein CASSPHGTSMFF.

This chain links TRBV30 with TRBJ2-7; D unclear. The ends were cut back, 2 bases at V and 6 bases at J, with 8 bases in the middle. Germline CDR1 is GTSNPN and CDR2 is SVGIG (reference sequence). The CDR3 is 11 residues long. CDR3 region: CAWSPPGEQYF. CDR3 nucleotide sequence: TGTGCCTGGAGTCCCCCGGGCGAGCAGTACTTC.

In this sample, this clone turned up once. A read error is possible here, since a much larger clone lies one base away. The rearrangement uses TRBV10-1 and TRBJ2-7; 10 bases are a match to TRBD1. The J segment lost 5 bases and the V segment lost 2 bases, leaving 0 bases of the junction unmatched. The germline CDR1 and CDR2 sequences are WNHNN and SYGVQD (reference sequence). The CDR3 loop spans 13 amino acids. For the CDR3, the DNA is TGCGCCAGCAGTGAGGGGACAGGGGACGAGCAGTACTTC. It translates to CASSEGTGDEQYF.

The CDR3 loop is CASSQESVNTGELFF. In nucleotides, the CDR3 is TGCGCCAGCAGCCAAGAGTCAGTTAACACCGGGGAGCTGTTTTTT. The chain couples TRBV4-1 to TRBJ2-2, with D unresolved. The germline CDR1 and CDR2 sequences are MGHRA and YSYEKL. V was pared by 0 bases and J by 2 bases, with 7 bases between. This CDR3 is built from 15 residues.

The V gene is TRBV30, the J gene TRBJ1-5; D might be TRBD1 (5 bases). CDR1 and CDR2 (germline): GTSNPN, SVGIG (reference sequence). Trimming left V 1 base short and J 5 bases short, with 9 bases between. The CDR3 runs to 13 residues. The CDR3 is CAWSAQGYQPQHF. The CDR3 DNA reads as TGTGCCTGGAGTGCGCAGGGTTATCAGCCCCAGCATTTT.

This clone was detected a few times. The rearrangement joins TRBV19 to TRBJ1-3; a weak D match, TRBD1 (5 bases). The V gene lost 5 bases and the J gene lost 2 bases, with 13 bases spanning the gap. Germline assignment: CDR1 LNHDA and CDR2 SQIVND (reference sequence). CDR3 length equals 15 residues. The CDR3 reads CASSDRDLTGNTIYF. In DNA form, the CDR3 reads TGTGCCAGTAGTGATCGGGACTTGACTGGAAACACCATATATTTT. The full variable domain, its missing parts supplied by reference TRBV19 and TRBJ1-3, is DGGITQSPKYLFRKEGQNVTLSCEQNLNHDAMYWYRQDPGQGLRLIYYSQIVNDFQKGDIAEGYSVSREKKESFPLTVTSAQKNPTAFYLCASSDRDLTGNTIYFGEGSWLTVV.

The rearrangement links TRBV28 to TRBJ1-6, with D perhaps TRBD1 (5 bases). The V end lost 2 bases, the J end lost 9 bases, and 14 bases lay between the germline ends. In germline, CDR1 is MDHEN, CDR2 SYDVKM. This CDR3 has 15 residues. DNA of the CDR3: TGTGCCAGCAGTTTAGGCGGGGGGGTCCTTTCACCCCTCCACTTT. This codes for CASSLGGGVLSPLHF.